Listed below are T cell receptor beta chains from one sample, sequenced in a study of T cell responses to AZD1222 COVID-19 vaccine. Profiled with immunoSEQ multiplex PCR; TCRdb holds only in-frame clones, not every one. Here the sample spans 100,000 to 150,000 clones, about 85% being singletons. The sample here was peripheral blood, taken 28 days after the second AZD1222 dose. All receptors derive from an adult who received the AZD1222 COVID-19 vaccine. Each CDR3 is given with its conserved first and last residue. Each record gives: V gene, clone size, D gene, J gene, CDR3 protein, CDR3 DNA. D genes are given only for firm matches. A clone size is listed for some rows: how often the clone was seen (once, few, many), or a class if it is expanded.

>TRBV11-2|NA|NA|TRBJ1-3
CASSLVGLKPSGNTIYF
TGTGCCAGCAGCTTAGTGGGCCTGAAACCCTCTGGAAACACCATATATTTT
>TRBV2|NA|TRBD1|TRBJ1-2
CASTPGTGLYYGYTF
TGTGCCAGCACCCCCGGGACAGGACTTTACTATGGCTACACCTTC
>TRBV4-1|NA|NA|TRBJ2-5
CASSQAFGEETQYF
TGCGCCAGCAGCCAAGCCTTTGGCGAAGAGACCCAGTACTTC
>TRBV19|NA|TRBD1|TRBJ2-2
CASRRGQATTGELFF
TGTGCCAGTAGACGGGGACAGGCGACCACCGGGGAGCTGTTTTTT
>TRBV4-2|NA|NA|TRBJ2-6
CASSQDHIRVSGANVLTF
TGTGCCAGCAGCCAAGATCACATTAGGGTTTCTGGGGCCAACGTCCTGACTTTC
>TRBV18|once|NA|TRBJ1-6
CASYSGNNSPLHF
TGTGCCAGCTATTCGGGTAATAATTCACCCCTCCACTTT
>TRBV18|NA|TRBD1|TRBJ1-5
CASSPGQANQPQHF
TGTGCCAGCTCACCAGGACAGGCGAATCAGCCCCAGCATTTT
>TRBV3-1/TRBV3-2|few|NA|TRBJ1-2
CASSHPTSTGYGYTF
TGTGCCAGCAGCCACCCCACCTCGACAGGCTATGGCTACACCTTC
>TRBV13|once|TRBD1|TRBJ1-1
CASSFQGASAFF
TGTGCCAGCAGCTTTCAGGGGGCAAGTGCTTTCTTT
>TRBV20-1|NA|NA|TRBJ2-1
CSHNAYNEQFF
TGCAGTCATAACGCTTACAATGAGCAGTTCTTC
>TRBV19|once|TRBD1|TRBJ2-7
CASIGTGSYEQYF
TGTGCCAGTATCGGGACAGGCTCCTACGAGCAGTACTTC
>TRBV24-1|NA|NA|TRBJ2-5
CATSDSQSSSYQETQYF
TGTGCCACCAGTGATTCGCAGTCGTCTTCGTACCAAGAGACCCAGTACTTC
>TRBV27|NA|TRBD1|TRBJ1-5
CASSPRTGVRSQPQHF
TGTGCCAGCAGTCCTCGGACAGGGGTGAGGAGTCAGCCCCAGCATTTT
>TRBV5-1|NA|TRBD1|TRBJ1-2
CASSTSGTGDYGYTF
TGCGCCAGCAGCACTTCGGGGACAGGGGACTATGGCTACACCTTC
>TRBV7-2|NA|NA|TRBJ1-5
CASSSGVSNQPQHF
TGTGCCAGCAGCTCAGGGGTTAGCAATCAGCCCCAGCATTTT
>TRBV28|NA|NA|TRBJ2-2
CASTRVWGPNTGELFF
TGTGCCAGCACGCGAGTTTGGGGGCCGAACACCGGGGAGCTGTTTTTT
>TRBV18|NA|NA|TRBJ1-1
CASSPTGLNTEAFF
TGTGCCAGCTCACCAACAGGGCTGAACACTGAAGCTTTCTTT